One and the same sample provided the 13 T cell receptor beta chains below, sequenced in a study of shared clonotypes between healthy human individuals (dated by TCRdb to between 2020 and 2021). The protocol used for the library was the immunoSEQ multiplex PCR assay. Drawn from immuneACCESS, this table holds only the in-frame rearrangements with V and J called that TCRdb kept. Clones are partly lost; checked studies trace under half to an unresolved V gene and leave the rest unexplained. The sample table lists more than 2 million clones, about 93% of them with a count of one. Of the sample, about 1.7% falls within the top ten clones. CD8 naive samples consisted of CD45RO-negative cells that were positively selected for CCR7, yielding a CD45RA+CCR7+ population without TemRA cells. Sequenced input: naive CD8+ T cells from PBMCs. The cell subset or site label here, explained by the study, means: CD45RA+CCR7+. The receptors come from a man aged 18 to 29 in good health. Some clones in this sample may be carry-over from other donors' samples.

As concerns this clone: Other DNA sequences from this sample encode an identical CDR3 as well. The chain links TRBV7-3 to TRBJ1-1; D is possibly TRBD1 (5 bases). The ends were cut back, 0 bases at V and 1 base at J, with 9 bases in the middle. The CDR3 runs 15 residues. The V gene's germline CDR1 is SGHTA and CDR2 FQGTGA. For the CDR3, the DNA is TGTGCCAGCAGCTTAACAGGGCAGGGGAACACTGAAGCTTTCTTT. Amino acids: CASSLTGQGNTEAFF.

CDR3 bases: TGTGCCAGCAGCTCCCGCAGCGGGGAGGCGGCTGGGGCCAACGTCCTGACTTTC. Amino acids: CASSSRSGEAAGANVLTF. The gene calls are TRBV7-9 and TRBJ2-6, with TRBD2 identical over 7 bases. Per germline, CDR1 SEHNR and CDR2 FQNEAQ (reference sequence). The CDR3 covers 18 residues. V trimming: 4 bases; J trimming: 2 bases; junction bases outside the gene matches: 11. Together with reference TRBV7-9 and TRBJ2-6, the CDR3 gives the full variable domain: DTGVSQNPRHKITKRGQNVTFRCDPISEHNRLYWYRQTLGQGPEFLTYFQNEAQLEKSRLLSDRFSAERPKGSFSTLEIQRTEQGDSAMYLCASSSRSGEAAGANVLTFGAGSRLTVL.

The CDR3 bases are TGTGCCAGCAGCATCGGGCCCACTGAAGCTTTCTTT. This codes for CASSIGPTEAFF. The chain combines TRBV5-5 with TRBJ1-1, with D unclear. Germline CDR1 is SGHKS and CDR2 is YYEKEE (reference sequence). CDR3 size: 12 residues. V shed 4 bases and J shed 4 bases, with 8 bases lying between them. Full variable domain (missing parts from reference TRBV5-5 and TRBJ1-1): DAGVTQSPTHLIKTRGQQVTLRCSPISGHKSVSWYQQVLGQGPQFIFQYYEKEERGRGNFPDRFSARQFPNYSSELNVNALLLGDSALYLCASSIGPTEAFFGQGTRLTVV.

This chain joins TRBV6-7 and TRBJ1-5; 7 bases line up with TRBD1. TRBV6-7 is an ORF, with its function uncertain. The CDR3 contains 15 residues. V lost 4 bases and J lost 1; bases outside the gene matches: 4. The CDR3 region is CASSLEDRSNQPQHF. CDR3 nucleotides: TGTGCCAGCAGTTTAGAGGACAGGAGCAATCAGCCCCAGCATTTT.

The chain links TRBV5-6 to TRBJ2-3; TRBD1 matches 7 bases. This CDR3 is 16 amino acids long. V gave up 4 bases and J gave up 1 base; unmatched junction bases: 9. Germline-derived CDR1 and CDR2 are SGHDT and YYEEEE. This CDR3 is CASSIDRDPGTDTQYF. CDR3 DNA: TGTGCCAGCAGCATCGACAGGGACCCTGGCACAGATACGCAGTATTTT.

The chain employs TRBV28 and TRBJ1-2, with TRBD1 identical over 9 bases. This CDR3 region has 14 residues. Germline CDR1 is MDHEN and CDR2 is SYDVKM. With V trimmed by 3 bases and J by 8 bases, 7 bases remained unmatched. The CDR3 sequence is CASSFTGGGEGYTF. In nucleotides, the CDR3 is TGTGCCAGCAGTTTTACAGGGGGCGGAGAGGGCTACACCTTC.

The chain combines TRBV9 with TRBJ1-2; 9 nucleotides align to TRBD1. Unmatched junction bases numbered 5, after V lost 4 bases and J lost 4 bases. Germline CDR1 is SGDLS and CDR2 is YYNGEE. The CDR3 covers 14 residues. The CDR3 reads CASSPGQGTYGYTF. As DNA, the CDR3 is TGTGCCAGCAGCCCAGGACAGGGGACCTATGGCTACACCTTC.

The chain uses TRBV27 and TRBJ1-1, with TRBD1 as a possible D gene (5 bases). V was clipped by 3 bases and J by 3 bases, with 14 bases between them. CDR3 size: 15 residues. CDR1 is MNHEY, CDR2 SMNVEV, per germline (reference sequence). The CDR3 is CASSLASSGHTEAFF. CDR3 in DNA: TGTGCCAGCAGTTTGGCCAGCTCGGGGCACACTGAAGCTTTCTTT.

This rearrangement joins TRBV7-9 to TRBJ2-7, with D possibly TRBD1 on 6 matching bases. The CDR3 covers 15 residues. Germline-derived CDR1 and CDR2 are SEHNR and FQNEAQ (reference sequence). The V gene lost 1 base and the J gene lost 2 bases, with 12 bases spanning the gap. CDR3 protein: CASSLVGGPPYEQYF. In DNA, the CDR3 is TGTGCCAGCAGCTTAGTAGGGGGACCACCCTACGAGCAGTACTTC.

The gene calls are TRBV4-1 and TRBJ1-5; no reliable D call. The CDR3 length is 15 residues. The germline V gene has CDR1 MGHRA and CDR2 YSYEKL. V lost 1 base and J lost 2, with 9 bases in between. This CDR3 is CASSQVHSGNQPQHF. The CDR3, as DNA: TGCGCCAGCAGCCAAGTGCACTCAGGCAATCAGCCCCAGCATTTT.

This chain connects TRBV4-1 to TRBJ2-7, with a weak D call TRBD2 (6 bases). The CDR3 has 14 amino acids. Trimming took off 7 bases at V and 3 bases at J, with 16 bases between the two ends. In germline, CDR1 is MGHRA, CDR2 YSYEKL. CDR3 nucleotide sequence: TGCGCCAGCACCCCTATCGGGGGTGGCTACGAGCAGTACTTC. It is translated as CASTPIGGGYEQYF.

The rearrangement joins TRBV7-8 to TRBJ2-1, with 14 bases matching TRBD2. Losses at the gene ends were 6 bases for V and 5 bases for J; bases not matched to a gene: 3. In germline, CDR1 is SGHVS, CDR2 FQNEAQ. CDR3 length: 15 residues. CDR3 coding DNA: TGTGCCAGCAGTAGACTAGCGGGAGGGAACAATGAGCAGTTCTTC. Encoded protein: CASSRLAGGNNEQFF.

The chain recombines TRBV7-2 with TRBJ2-1; no reliable D call. The CDR3 has 13 residues. The germline CDR1 and CDR2 sequences are SGHTA and FQGNSA. V dropped 9 bases and J dropped 0 bases, with 9 bases sitting between them. The DNA of the CDR3 is TGTGCCAGTAACCTCTTCTCCTACAATGAGCAGTTCTTC. It is translated as CASNLFSYNEQFF.